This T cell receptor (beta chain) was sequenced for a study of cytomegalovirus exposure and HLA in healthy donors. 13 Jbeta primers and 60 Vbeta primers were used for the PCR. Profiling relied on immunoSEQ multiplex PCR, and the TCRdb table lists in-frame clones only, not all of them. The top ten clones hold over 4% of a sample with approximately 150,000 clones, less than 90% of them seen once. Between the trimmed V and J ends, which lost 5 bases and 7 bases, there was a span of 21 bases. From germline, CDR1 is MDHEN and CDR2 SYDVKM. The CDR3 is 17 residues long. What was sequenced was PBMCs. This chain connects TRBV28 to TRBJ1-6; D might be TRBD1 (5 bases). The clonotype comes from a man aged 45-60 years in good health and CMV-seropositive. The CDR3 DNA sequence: TGTGCCAGCAGTACGCCCGGGGGGTTGGGGCTAAATTCACCCCTCCACTTT. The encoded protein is CASSTPGGLGLNSPLHF.